The clone carrying this T cell receptor (beta chain) was recorded a few times. Its target is not known. This sample is drawn from a study of blood T cells in healthy people across ages. General study findings and limits: TCR beta diversity per million T cells fell roughly linearly with age. Investigators treated diversity estimates from one million T cells as underestimates. A strong correlation was seen between TCR beta diversity and naive T cell percentage. The long-lived group displayed more naive CD4+ cells, plus higher diversity, than the aged donors did.

Primers used in a second PCR of roughly 6 to 11 cycles were a sample-barcoded 5' primer and a J-beta primer mix. TCRdb processed the 5' RACE reads anew with MiXCR; each CDR3 protein has one entry. Seen here are hundreds of thousands of distinct CDR3 sequences, over 20% observed once, and the top ten hold about 20%. Sequenced input: blood. This sequence originates from a man aged 65 to 85 in good health.

Here the CDR3 reads CASSQTGRQWGYTF. For the CDR3, the DNA is TGCGCCAGCAGCCAAACCGGGCGACAGTGGGGCTACACCTTC. The chain is built from TRBV4-3 and TRBJ1-2, with D perhaps matching TRBD1 (5 bases). V was clipped by 2 bases and J by 8 bases, with 15 bases between them. Germline lookup yields CDR1 LGHNA and CDR2 YSLEER. This CDR3 is 14 amino acids long.